The clone carrying this TCR beta chain has just one count. The sample is drawn from a study of technical replicates of blood from a few donors. The method was immunoSEQ multiplex PCR; TCRdb's version includes in-frame clones alone and lacks a portion of them. The table has some 15,000 clones, under 90% seen once. CDR3 length: 13 residues. Per germline, CDR1 MNHEY and CDR2 SVGAGI. V trimming: 9 bases; J trimming: 4 bases; junction bases outside the gene matches: 8. This clonotype originated in a human donor in good health. Sequenced material: PBMCs. The rearrangement links TRBV6-5 to TRBJ2-7, with 8 bases that match TRBD2. The CDR3 DNA reads as TGTGCCAGTAAGACGGGAGGGGAATACGAGCAGTACTTC. This gives the protein CASKTGGEYEQYF.